This record concerns one T cell receptor (beta chain) sequence. Its specificity is not known. This record comes from a study of spatial heterogeneity in lung cancer. Study outcomes and limitations: The study found that expanded intratumoral alpha and beta TCR counts tracked tumor mutation counts.

Stated time point: sample taken at primary tumor resection. Patients with untreated early-stage non-small cell lung cancer, numbering more than 55, were the donors. The CDR3 is made up of 12 amino acids. With 6 bases removed from V and 1 base from J, the gap between germline ends came to 5 bases. Germline V gene lookup returns CDR1 MDHEN and CDR2 SYDVKM. TCRdb redid the calling of the 5' RACE reads with MiXCR, one entry per CDR3 protein. The sample includes approximately 26,000 distinct CDR3 sequences, 8.8% of them seen just once. This sample comprised lung tumor tissue, obtained at surgery. This TCR came from a male donor with early-stage non-small cell lung cancer. The rearrangement uses TRBV28 and TRBJ2-3; the D is unclear. The CDR3 reads CASRLGTDTQYF. CDR3 in DNA: TGTGCCAGCAGGCTAGGCACAGATACGCAGTATTTT.